This T cell receptor (beta chain) comes out of a study of OX40 agonist ivuxolimab in advanced cancers. For the study in its entirety: The costimulatory receptor OX40 (CD134) was targeted by ivuxolimab, a fully human IgG2 agonistic monoclonal antibody. Patients were allowed to have had prior anti-PD-1, anti-PD-L1 or anti-CTLA-4 therapy, and around two fifths of the dose-escalation patients had been treated with checkpoint inhibitors. The paper covers the monotherapy dose-escalation part of the phase I ivuxolimab trial, which included N of about 50 patients. A male proportion of 75% to 85% and a mean age of around 60 years, ranging from roughly 20 to 80, were recorded for the dose-escalation cohort. Intravenous ivuxolimab was administered to patients every 2 weeks at six dose levels: 0.01, 0.1, 0.3, 1.5, 3 and 10 mg/kg. Partial responses were achieved by three dose-escalation patients, of whom one had hepatocellular carcinoma and two had cutaneous melanoma. Peripheral TCRbeta sequencing was intended to test whether TCR sequence diversity was altered and clonal T-cell expansion was caused by ivuxolimab. Of the roughly 52 dose-escalation patients, hepatocellular carcinoma was present in around 20, melanoma in around 15, renal cell carcinoma in 9 and head and neck cancer in 9. Overall study results and their limits: In the 0.1-3.0 mg/kg groups, partial responders had among the lowest normalized peripheral clonal expansion, particularly in CD8+ T cells. Low levels of normalized T-cell clonal expansion were also seen in some patients who did not respond. After ivuxolimab, CD8+ T cells had more expanded clones than CD4+ T cells on average. Antigen specificity was not determined for the clonally expanded peripheral T cells. Clonal expansion of both CD4+ and CD8+ blood T cells was observed from baseline to week 6 at doses 0.1 to 3.0 mg/kg.

Relative to germline, V is 0 bases shorter and J is 1 base shorter, with 10 bases between their ends. From the germline V gene, CDR1 is SGHDT and CDR2 is YYEEEE. The CDR3 sequence holds 15 residues, the cysteine and phenylalanine included. Solely the CDR3 DNA is kept, with 45 bases framed from the first base. With regard to this clone: Its antigen remains undetermined. The record has no base qualities; no much larger clone is one base away.

The trial excluded patients who had a history of autoimmune disease or were on systemic immunosuppression. Peripheral blood for TCR sequencing was collected from all dose cohorts at baseline, on cycle 4 day 1, and on cycle 7 day 1. Samples came from an open-label, multicenter, first-in-human phase I dose-escalation trial of ivuxolimab. Adults with locally advanced or metastatic head and neck squamous cell, hepatocellular, melanoma or renal cell carcinoma were enrolled in the trial. CD4+ and CD8+ T cells were sorted separately from peripheral blood before TCR sequencing. Genomic DNA was isolated from the sorted cells so that the TCRbeta CDR3 region could be sequenced. The immunoSEQ Assay was used to sequence the TCRbeta CDR3 regions. Imported from immuneACCESS, the table was reduced by TCRdb to in-frame sequences with V and J called. These copies leave out some clones; in studies compared against another copy, an unresolved V gene accounts for under half, and the cause of the remainder is not known. The sample records tens of thousands of clones, more than 60% of which are singletons. The leading ten clones occupy about 15% of the sample.

The chain couples TRBV5-6 to TRBJ1-1; the best D guess is TRBD1, with 5 bases matching. This clonotype was obtained from an adult with an advanced solid tumor such as melanoma, head and neck, liver or kidney cancer. This sample comprised CD4+ or CD8+ T cells sorted from blood, obtained in a trial of the OX40 agonist ivuxolimab. The CDR3 region has the sequence CASSLAGTANTEAFF. The DNA sequence is given as TGTGCCAGCAGCTTGGCCGGGACGGCGAACACTGAAGCTTTCTTT.